This entry lists 14 T cell receptor beta chains sequenced from one sample in a study of T cells after yellow fever vaccination. One entry per CDR3 protein results from TCRdb running MiXCR on the 5' RACE reads. The repertoire holds 350,000 to 450,000 distinct CDR3 sequences, with around 20% as singletons. Here the sequenced sample was PBMCs, taken before the yellow fever booster vaccination. The receptors shown here come from a man aged 18 to 35 who received the YFV17D yellow fever vaccine.

Notes on this clonotype: One end of the junction does not line up with germline, which may come from a read error. The chain employs TRBV7-1 and TRBJ1-4; D uncertain. TRBV7-1 is an open reading frame, and its role is uncertain. This CDR3 comprises 12 residues. The CDR3 here is CARSSIVGKLFF. CDR3 coding DNA: TGTGCCAGGAGCTCCATCGTAGGGAAACTGTTTTTT.

The sample holds a few counts of this clonotype. The J gene is TRBJ2-7, the V gene TRBV7-9; 9 bases map to TRBD1. The V segment lost 5 bases and the J segment 5 bases; nucleotides outside the gene matches: 13. The CDR3 runs to 16 residues. CDR1 is SEHNR and CDR2 is FQNEAQ in the germline V gene (reference sequence). CDR3 residues: CASSPRGGQGPDEQYV. The CDR3 DNA follows: TGTGCCAGCAGCCCTAGAGGGGGACAGGGACCCGACGAGCAGTACGTC.

This clonotype came up once. The CDR3: CASSTGRAWVTEAFF. CDR3 nucleotides: TGTGCCAGTAGCACAGGGAGAGCCTGGGTCACTGAAGCTTTCTTT. V is TRBV19 and J is TRBJ1-1; D is perhaps TRBD1 (6 bases). With 6 bases removed from V and 4 bases from J, the gap between germline ends came to 18 bases. Germline V lookup: CDR1 LNHDA, CDR2 SQIVND (reference sequence). This CDR3 has 15 amino acids.

This clonotype was detected only a few times. This chain links TRBV20-1 with TRBJ2-3; TRBD2 might be the D (5 bases). The germline V and J ends were trimmed by 6 bases and 9 bases, with 16 bases remaining between them. The germline CDR1 and CDR2 sequences are DFQATT and SNEGSKA (reference sequence). The CDR3 runs 12 residues. CDR3 coding DNA: TGCAGTGCCAGTAAGGAGGCGGACACGCAGTATTTT. It is translated as CSASKEADTQYF.

V gene TRBV28 combines with J gene TRBJ2-7, with D perhaps TRBD1 or TRBD2 (5 bases each). CDR1 and CDR2 (germline): MDHEN, SYDVKM. The V end was cut by 6 bases, the J end by 12 bases, with 21 bases between. The CDR3 runs 13 residues. The DNA for the CDR3 is TGTGCCAGCAGCCTTACCGGGGACCCCGGGCGGTACGTC. This codes for CASSLTGDPGRYV.

This clonotype came up many times. This chain uses TRBV5-1 with TRBJ2-3; possibly TRBD1 for D (5 bases). CDR3 length equals 14 residues. Trimming removed 2 bases at V and 2 bases at J, with 9 bases between. The V gene's germline CDR1 is SGHRS and CDR2 YFSETQ. CDR3 protein: CASSLDSVTDTQYF. The CDR3 region has the DNA TGCGCCAGCAGCTTAGACAGCGTCACAGATACGCAGTATTTT. Full variable domain (missing parts from reference TRBV5-1 and TRBJ2-3): KAGVTQTPRYLIKTRGQQVTLSCSPISGHRSVSWYQQTPGQGLQFLFEYFSETQRNKGNFPGRFSGRQFSNSRSEMNVSTLELGDSALYLCASSLDSVTDTQYFGPGTRLTVL.

The CDR3 loop reads CASSLRTGLEAFF. CDR3 nucleotides: TGTGCCAGCAGCTTGCGGACAGGTTTAGAAGCTTTCTTT. The chain couples TRBV5-5 to TRBJ1-1, with 7 positions matching TRBD1. The germline gives CDR1 SGHKS, CDR2 YYEKEE (reference sequence). This CDR3 has 13 amino acids. Losses at the gene ends were 1 base for V and 8 bases for J; bases not matched to a gene: 5.

This rearrangement joins TRBV12-3 or TRBV12-4 to TRBJ1-2, with 7 bases that match TRBD1. The V and J ends lost 5 bases and 3 bases, in that order; junction bases with no gene match: 6. The CDR3 extends over 14 amino acids. The CDR3 DNA reads as TGTGCCAGCAGTCCGGACAGGCTTTACTATGGCTACACCTTC. Its translation is CASSPDRLYYGYTF.

The sample holds many counts of this clonotype. The chain couples TRBV7-2 to TRBJ1-5, with D uncertain. Germline CDR1 and CDR2: SGHTA and FQGNSA. The CDR3 spans 13 residues. With 2 bases removed from V and 2 bases from J, the gap between germline ends came to 4 bases. In DNA, the CDR3 is TGTGCCAGCAGCTTAAGGGGCAATCAGCCCCAGCATTTT. Residues: CASSLRGNQPQHF.

V gene TRBV7-9 combines with J gene TRBJ1-5; a weak D match, TRBD1 (5 bases). CDR3 length: 15 residues. CDR1 is SEHNR and CDR2 is FQNEAQ in the germline V gene (reference sequence). V was cut by 4 bases and J by 0 bases, with 10 bases left in between. In DNA, the CDR3 is TGTGCCAGCAGCTCAGGACAAACTAGCAATCAGCCCCAGCATTTT. Amino acids: CASSSGQTSNQPQHF.

There are many counts of this clonotype. The rearrangement uses TRBV12-3 or TRBV12-4 and TRBJ1-2; TRBD1 might be the D (5 bases). V lost 1 base to trimming and J lost 8 bases, with 5 bases between them. This CDR3 is 11 amino acids long. CDR3: CASSLGGGYTF. The DNA of the CDR3 is TGTGCCAGCAGTTTAGGGGGCGGCTACACCTTC.

This clonotype appeared many times. This chain joins TRBV11-2 and TRBJ2-1; D gene ambiguous. The germline gives CDR1 SGHAT, CDR2 FQNNGV. With 6 bases removed from V and 6 bases from J, the gap between germline ends came to 15 bases. The CDR3 is 14 amino acids. The CDR3 DNA sequence: TGTGCCAGCAGTCTTCCCTACTCCCCCAATGAGCAGTTCTTC. Amino acid sequence: CASSLPYSPNEQFF.

The sample holds a few counts of this clonotype. This rearrangement joins TRBV5-8 to TRBJ1-3; D perhaps matches TRBD1 (5 bases). Germline CDR1 reads SGHTS; CDR2 reads YDEGEE. The CDR3 contains 14 residues. The V end lost 1 base, the J end lost 2 bases, and 7 bases lay between the germline ends. CDR3 DNA sequence: TGTGCCAGCAGCTTGTTAGGGGCTGGAAACACCATATATTTT. It encodes CASSLLGAGNTIYF.

The chain uses TRBV5-1 and TRBJ2-5; 9 positions agree with TRBD2. J was trimmed by 1 base and V by 0 bases; bases with no gene match: 4. Germline assignment: CDR1 SGHRS and CDR2 YFSETQ. The CDR3 contains 16 residues. Here the CDR3 DNA reads TGCGCCAGCAGCTTGGCCCAGCGGGGGGTCCAAGAGACCCAGTACTTC. Translating it yields CASSLAQRGVQETQYF.